Listed below are T cell receptor beta chains from one sample, sequenced in a study of blood T cell repertoires in COVID-19. Method: immunoSEQ multiplex PCR; TCRdb's copy keeps in-frame clones and lacks some. The sample consists of some 80,000 clones, under 85% of them appearing once. Sequencing was performed on peripheral blood. These receptors were taken from a human donor in a cohort sampled during active COVID-19. The CDR3 runs from the conserved cysteine through the conserved F or W. Fields, in order: clone size, V gene, D gene, CDR3 length, J gene, CDR3 DNA, CDR3 protein. D genes are given only for firm matches. Size values are once, few and many counts, or a class for expanded clones, and some rows have none.

once,TRBV7-9,TRBD1,13,TRBJ1-2,TGTGCCAGCAGCCACGGGACAGGCTATGGCTACACCTTC,CASSHGTGYGYTF
few,TRBV2,TRBD2,13,TRBJ2-7,TGTGCCAGCACTGAGGGAGGGCGATACGAGCAGTACTTC,CASTEGGRYEQYF
NA,TRBV19,TRBD1,18,TRBJ1-5,TGTGCCAGTAGTATAGATCTTTCGGGTGGGACAGGTTATCAGCCCCAGCATTTT,CASSIDLSGGTGYQPQHF
NA,TRBV6-6,TRBD1,15,TRBJ1-1,TGTGCCAGCAGCAAAGTACAGGGGGAGAACACTGAAGCTTTCTTT,CASSKVQGENTEAFF
NA,TRBV29-1,TRBD1,13,TRBJ2-3,TGCAGCGAGGGACAGATCCCCGCAGATACGCAGTATTTT,CSEGQIPADTQYF
NA,TRBV4-3,NA,15,TRBJ2-7,TGCGCCAGCAGCCAAGAACACCGAAAGTACTACGAGCAGTACTTC,CASSQEHRKYYEQYF
NA,TRBV12-3/TRBV12-4,NA,13,TRBJ2-7,TGTGCCAGCAGTTTTGGGGGGGGCAACGAGCAGTACTTC,CASSFGGGNEQYF
NA,TRBV11-2,NA,14,TRBJ1-1,TGTGCCAGCAGCTTACTTCTAGGGAACACTGAAGCTTTCTTT,CASSLLLGNTEAFF
NA,TRBV2,TRBD1,14,TRBJ2-7,TGTGCCACCAATTCCGGGACAGGGACCTACGAGCAGTACTTC,CATNSGTGTYEQYF
NA,TRBV5-4,TRBD1,15,TRBJ1-1,TGTGCCAGCAGCTTGAGAAGGGGGCTGGGCACTGAAGCTTTCTTT,CASSLRRGLGTEAFF
once,TRBV29-1,NA,16,TRBJ2-1,TGCAGCGTTGAAGATCGCGGCAGCGGGTTTCACAATGAGCAGTTCTTC,CSVEDRGSGFHNEQFF
NA,TRBV7-6,NA,12,TRBJ2-7,TGTGCCAGCAGCTTCAAACCTAACGAGCAGTACTTC,CASSFKPNEQYF
NA,TRBV3-1/TRBV3-2,NA,13,TRBJ1-4,TGTGCCAGCAGCCAAGTCGAGCGGGGACGACTGTTTTTT,CASSQVERGRLFF
few,TRBV2,NA,12,TRBJ1-4,TGTGCCGGAGGGACGGACAATGAAAAACTGTTTTTT,CAGGTDNEKLFF
NA,TRBV6-5,TRBD2,15,TRBJ2-1,TGTGCCAGCAGTAATAGCGGGAGCTCCTACAATGAGCAGTTCTTC,CASSNSGSSYNEQFF
NA,TRBV28,NA,17,TRBJ1-5,TGTGCCAGCAGTCTGCCGGTGGGGCAATATAGCAATCAGCCCCAGCATTTT,CASSLPVGQYSNQPQHF
NA,TRBV5-1,NA,14,TRBJ1-1,TGCGCCAGCAGCCCTCTAGCAGGAAGCACTGAAGCTTTCTTT,CASSPLAGSTEAFF
NA,TRBV7-9,TRBD2,15,TRBJ2-5,TGTGCCAGCAGCCTAGCGGGGGATCAACAGGGGACCCAGTACTTC,CASSLAGDQQGTQYF
NA,TRBV10-3,TRBD1,15,TRBJ1-5,TGTGCCACGACCGACAGGGGAATTAGCAATCAGCCCCAGCATTTT,CATTDRGISNQPQHF
few,TRBV2,NA,14,TRBJ1-1,TGTGCCAGCACCCTCCAGGGGCTGAACACTGAAGCTTTCTTT,CASTLQGLNTEAFF